This T cell receptor beta chain was captured by sequencing in a study of beta chain features in type 1 diabetes. A single heparinised blood sample, averaging around 120 mL, was obtained per donor. Markers CD45RO/CCR7/CD25/CD127/CD95/CD27 served to sort CD4+ naive, central memory, regulatory and stem cell-like memory cells. V lost 5 bases, J lost 9 bases, and 17 bases lay in between. The CDR3 runs to 14 residues. Germline lookup yields CDR1 SGHTA and CDR2 FQGNSA. In regard to this clone: Its specificity is not known.

The investigators reverse transcribed all of the isolated RNA, so they sequenced expressed TCRB transcripts. Profiled with immunoSEQ multiplex PCR; TCRdb holds only in-frame clones, not every one. The repertoire holds about 710,000 clones, with around 15% as singletons. Points from the study as a whole: In all four CD4+ subsets, TCRB CDR3 length was significantly, moderately reduced in type 1 diabetes. No resolution was reached here on whether HLA type influences TCRB rearrangement. There were fewer insertions and more deletions at the VDJ junctions of type 1 diabetes patients.

The clonotype originates from a man aged 18 to 29 with type 1 diabetes. The genes are TRBV7-2 and TRBJ2-4; a possible D gene is TRBD1 (5 bases). Specimen: naive CD4+ T cells from blood. CDR3 DNA: TGTGCCAGCAGCCCCCCAGGGCTCCAAGGCATTCAGTACTTC. It specifies CASSPPGLQGIQYF.